This T cell receptor beta chain was sequenced in a study of beta chain features in type 1 diabetes. Study overall: Examination covered around 110 million sorted cells spanning all samples.

Notes on the study in general: Sampled from patients, naive, central memory and Treg TCRB repertoires appeared more similar than those sampled from healthy donors.

Note on this clone: No antigen is known for it.

Expressed TCRB transcripts were sequenced because the entire RNA isolate underwent reverse transcription. Assay: immunoSEQ multiplex PCR; the TCRdb copy retains only in-frame clones and omits some. The data show 200,000 to 250,000 clones, 13% to 15% seen once. The CDR3 is made up of 14 amino acids. Germline V gene lookup returns CDR1 ENHRY and CDR2 SYGVKD. J gave up 2 bases and V 6 bases, and 3 bases lay outside the gene matches. The sequence derives from a woman aged 35 to 49 in good health. The chain carries TRBV10-3 and TRBJ2-5; 10 bases align to TRBD2. Sequencing was carried out using naive CD4+ T cells from blood. In nucleotides, the CDR3 is TGTGCCATCAGCCCGGGACTAGCGCAAGAGACCCAGTACTTC. Amino acids: CAISPGLAQETQYF.